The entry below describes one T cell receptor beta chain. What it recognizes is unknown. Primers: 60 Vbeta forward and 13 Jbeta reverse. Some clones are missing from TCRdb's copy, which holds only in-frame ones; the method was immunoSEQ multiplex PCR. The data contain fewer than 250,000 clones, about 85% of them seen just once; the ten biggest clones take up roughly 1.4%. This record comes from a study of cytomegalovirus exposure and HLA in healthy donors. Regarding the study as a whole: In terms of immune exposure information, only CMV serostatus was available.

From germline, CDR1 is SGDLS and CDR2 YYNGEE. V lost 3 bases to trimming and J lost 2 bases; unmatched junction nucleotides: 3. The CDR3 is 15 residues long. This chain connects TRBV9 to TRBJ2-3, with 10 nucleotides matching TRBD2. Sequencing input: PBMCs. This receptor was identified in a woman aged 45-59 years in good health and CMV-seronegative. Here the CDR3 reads CASSAGLAVTDTQYF. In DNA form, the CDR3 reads TGTGCCAGCAGCGCTGGACTAGCGGTCACAGATACGCAGTATTTT.